This T cell receptor beta chain originates from a study of technical replicates of blood from several donors (dated by TCRdb to 2015 to 2018). Regarding this clone: The target of this receptor is not known. Nothing much larger sits one base from this clone, and base qualities are not available.

CDR1 and CDR2 (SGHAT, FQNNGV) derive from the germline V gene. Inclusive of the bounding cysteine and phenylalanine, the CDR3 is 14 residues long. Of the read, only the CDR3 DNA is kept; its 42 bases are in frame from base 1. V is reduced by 4 bases and J by 2 bases, leaving a spacing of 11 bases between them. Library construction relied on the immunoSEQ multiplex PCR assay. The table comes from immuneACCESS by way of TCRdb, which keeps in-frame sequences with V and J called. Part of the clones is missing from these tables; in studies checked, under half for an unresolved V gene and the rest for unknown reasons. The sample includes about 100,000 clones, with more than 90% observed a single time. Of the sample, 0.2% to 0.25% falls within the top ten clones.

Sequencing was carried out using T cells isolated from PBMCs. This receptor was identified in a human donor in good health. The rearrangement combines TRBV11-2 with TRBJ1-1; no D gene call is confident. The CDR3 reads as follows: CASSYLSGNTEAFF. The nucleotide sequence is given as TGTGCCAGCAGCTACCTTTCGGGTAACACTGAAGCTTTCTTT.